The sequence of this T cell receptor beta chain was determined in a study of blood T cell repertoires in COVID-19. Study details: PBMCs, B-cell-depleted T cells, or T cells provided the cDNA or gDNA that made up the material.

Per the original data handling: Nucleated cell counts were estimated from reference gene primer amplification. Using immunoSEQ multiplex PCR, the repertoire was profiled, and TCRdb retains in-frame clones only, with some absent. From that table come the V and J calls and clone size; the DNA was used to work out D and trimming. The data contain about 270,000 clones, approximately 85% of them singletons. Trimming took 5 bases from V and 3 from J; bases not matched to a gene: 9. The CDR3 length is 17 residues. Germline V lookup: CDR1 SGHVT, CDR2 SQSDAQ. Participants spanned ages about 18 to 89 years and resided in 20 to 25 US areas. Grouping used clinical history reported by participants in a survey and questionnaire.

The receptor comes from a woman in her 50s with acute COVID-19. The specimen was PBMCs or T cells enriched from blood (not recorded which). This sequence joins TRBV7-4 and TRBJ2-2; 10 bases align to TRBD2. CDR3 sequence reads: CASSAIAGTSDTGELFF. In nucleotides, the CDR3 is TGTGCCAGCAGCGCAATTGCCGGGACTAGCGACACCGGGGAGCTGTTTTTT.